This TCR beta chain is drawn from a study of T-cell memory formation after mild COVID-19. This clonotype was observed a few times. TCRdb fed the 5' RACE reads into MiXCR, producing one record per CDR3 protein. The top ten hold under 15% of the sample, which has around 370,000 distinct CDR3 sequences, roughly 21% seen once. The V gene lost 4 bases and the J gene lost 8 bases, with 12 bases spanning the gap. From germline, CDR1 is SEHNR and CDR2 FQNEAQ (reference sequence). There are 14 residues in the CDR3. The rearrangement links TRBV7-9 to TRBJ1-6; D is possibly TRBD1 (5 bases). The sequencing input was PBMCs or a T cell subset sorted from them (not recorded which). The receptor's source is an adult woman who had mild COVID-19 (a few samples of this study predate the infection). Cell type and time point are not known. The DNA for the CDR3 is TGTGCCAGCAGCTCCGGCAGGGCCCATTCACCCCTCCACTTT. Translated: CASSSGRAHSPLHF.